The 12 T cell receptor beta chains reported below all come from one sample, sequenced in a study of response to subunit inactivated influenza vaccine (dated by TCRdb to the late 2010s). Library creation used RT-PCR. Sequencing relied on an Illumina HiSeq 2500. The raw public reads went through TCRdb reprocessing: fastp at Q25, MiXCR clone calling, in-frame beta chains kept. Identical CDR3 proteins give one entry, which carries the most common genes and DNA. The sample contains more than 450,000 distinct CDR3 sequences, 11% of them found a single time. 9.5% to 12% of the sample is held by the ten biggest clonotypes. The sample also formed part of further work on T cells expressing NK-cell markers. Taken from the second paper: TCR beta cDNA libraries were made by 5'RACE template switching that added a universal primer site and unique molecular identifiers.

This specimen consisted of PBMCs from blood, obtained on the day of vaccination. The origin of the receptors is a man over 45 who received an inactivated influenza vaccine. Donor details come from another sample of the same person, matched by shared clones.

This clonotype was seen only a few times. The V call is TRBV4-3, the J call TRBJ2-2; TRBD2 agrees at 8 bases. Germline V CDR1 and CDR2: LGHNA, YSLEER. This CDR3 is built from 16 residues. J was trimmed by 4 bases and V by 2 bases; bases with no gene match: 6. The CDR3 loop reads CASSQSGRGGTGELFF. The CDR3, as DNA: TGCGCCAGCAGCCAAAGCGGGAGAGGGGGCACCGGGGAGCTGTTTTTT.

This clonotype was observed a handful of times. This chain links TRBV25-1 with TRBJ2-1, with D uncertain. Trimming left V 1 base short and J 10 bases short, with 8 bases between. The germline V gene has CDR1 MGHDK and CDR2 SYGVNS. The CDR3 covers 12 residues. The CDR3: CASSEWADEQFF. CDR3 DNA: TGTGCCAGCAGTGAATGGGCAGACGAGCAGTTCTTC.

This clonotype was counted between two and nine times. The chain links TRBV12-3 or TRBV12-4 to TRBJ1-2, with D unresolved. Trimming took 2 bases from V and 4 from J, leaving 8 bases between them. The CDR3 has 13 residues. In nucleotides, the CDR3 is TGTGCCAGCAGTTTAAACGTTGCCTATGGCTACACCTTC. It translates to CASSLNVAYGYTF.

This clonotype was recorded a few times. This chain links TRBV20-1 with TRBJ2-7; D unclear. The V end lost 3 bases, the J end lost 1 base, and 13 bases lay between the germline ends. CDR3 size: 14 residues. CDR1 and CDR2 (germline): DFQATT, SNEGSKA (reference sequence). The CDR3, as DNA: TGCAGTGCTAGCTCGCGACGGTCTTCCTACGAGCAGTACTTC. Translation: CSASSRRSSYEQYF.

The sample holds a few counts of this clonotype. This chain joins TRBV5-1 and TRBJ2-1; perhaps TRBD1 as D (6 bases). The germline V gene has CDR1 SGHRS and CDR2 YFSETQ. V gave up 0 bases and J gave up 0 bases, with 13 bases separating them. This CDR3 spans 17 amino acids. The CDR3 region is CASSLESVGASYNEQFF. The CDR3 DNA reads TGCGCCAGCAGCTTGGAATCCGTGGGGGCCTCCTACAATGAGCAGTTCTTC.

A few counts support this clonotype. The chain carries TRBV29-1 and TRBJ1-5; D is perhaps TRBD1 (6 bases). The V and J ends lost 4 bases and 0 bases respectively, with 13 bases between them. The CDR3 sequence is 15 residues long. The germline V gene encodes CDR1 SQVTM and CDR2 ANQGSEA. In DNA form, the CDR3 reads TGCAGCGTTGGAGGGACAACTGATAGCAATCAGCCCCAGCATTTT. Protein sequence: CSVGGTTDSNQPQHF.

The chain uses TRBV6-2 or TRBV6-3 and TRBJ2-7; D is uncertain. V was shortened by 0 bases and J by 5 bases, with 20 bases between the two germline ends. CDR1 and CDR2 (germline): MNHEY, SVGEGT. CDR3 length: 17 amino acids. In nucleotides, the CDR3 is TGTGCCAGCAGTTACTCGAGTAACCGGCCTCAAACCAACGAGCAGTACTTC. Protein: CASSYSSNRPQTNEQYF.

This clonotype has just a few counts. The rearrangement joins TRBV24-1 to TRBJ2-7; TRBD2 aligns across 7 bases. Germline CDR1 is KGHDR and CDR2 is SFDVKD. The CDR3 contains 17 residues. The junction had 14 bases not matched to a gene; V was cut back by 2 bases and J by 5 bases. For the CDR3, the DNA is TGTGCCACCAGTGATTCCCGGTGGGGGGGATGGCCCCACGAGCAGTACTTC. Residues: CATSDSRWGGWPHEQYF.

In this sample, this clonotype turned up a few times. The V call is TRBV3-1, the J call TRBJ2-1; D not resolved. The CDR3 loop spans 13 amino acids. The V and J ends lost 0 bases and 8 bases respectively, with 8 bases between them. Looked up from germline, CDR1 is LGHDT and CDR2 is YNNKEL (reference sequence). The DNA of the CDR3 is TGTGCCAGCAGCCAAGATGGATTCCATGAGCAGTTCTTC. This sequence encodes CASSQDGFHEQFF.

This clonotype appeared a few times. V and J are TRBV5-5 and TRBJ2-1, with D hard to call. CDR1 and CDR2 from the germline V gene are SGHKS and YYEKEE (reference sequence). V was cut by 6 bases and J by 4 bases, with 17 bases left in between. This CDR3 region has 15 residues. The CDR3 spells CASIQSTTAYNEQFF. DNA of the CDR3: TGTGCCAGCATCCAGAGTACGACGGCTTACAATGAGCAGTTCTTC. Full variable domain (rest looked up from reference TRBV5-5 and TRBJ2-1): DAGVTQSPTHLIKTRGQQVTLRCSPISGHKSVSWYQQVLGQGPQFIFQYYEKEERGRGNFPDRFSARQFPNYSSELNVNALLLGDSALYLCASIQSTTAYNEQFFGPGTRLTVL.

This chain joins TRBV7-8 and TRBJ2-1, with 14 bases matching TRBD2. Looked up from germline, CDR1 is SGHVS and CDR2 is FQNEAQ. Trimming took 7 bases from V and 0 from J; bases not matched to a gene: 8. The CDR3 consists of 18 residues. The CDR3 region is CASTIGTSGGISYNEQFF. Written as DNA, the CDR3 is TGTGCCAGCACTATAGGGACTAGCGGGGGAATCTCCTACAATGAGCAGTTCTTC. The entire variable domain, with the rest obtained from reference TRBV7-8 and TRBJ2-1, is as follows: GAGVSQSPRYKVAKRGQDVALRCDPISGHVSLFWYQQALGQGPEFLTYFQNEAQLDKSGLPSDRFFAERPEGSVSTLKIQRTQQEDSAVYLCASTIGTSGGISYNEQFFGPGTRLTVL.

The chain employs TRBV10-2 and TRBJ2-3, with D tentatively TRBD1 (6 bases). Trimming removed 7 bases from V and 1 base from J, with 12 bases in between. Germline V gene lookup returns CDR1 WSHSY and CDR2 SAAADI. The CDR3 spans 14 residues. The CDR3 is CASTVGAGTDTQYF. Here the CDR3 DNA reads TGCGCCAGCACCGTGGGGGCAGGCACAGATACGCAGTATTTT.